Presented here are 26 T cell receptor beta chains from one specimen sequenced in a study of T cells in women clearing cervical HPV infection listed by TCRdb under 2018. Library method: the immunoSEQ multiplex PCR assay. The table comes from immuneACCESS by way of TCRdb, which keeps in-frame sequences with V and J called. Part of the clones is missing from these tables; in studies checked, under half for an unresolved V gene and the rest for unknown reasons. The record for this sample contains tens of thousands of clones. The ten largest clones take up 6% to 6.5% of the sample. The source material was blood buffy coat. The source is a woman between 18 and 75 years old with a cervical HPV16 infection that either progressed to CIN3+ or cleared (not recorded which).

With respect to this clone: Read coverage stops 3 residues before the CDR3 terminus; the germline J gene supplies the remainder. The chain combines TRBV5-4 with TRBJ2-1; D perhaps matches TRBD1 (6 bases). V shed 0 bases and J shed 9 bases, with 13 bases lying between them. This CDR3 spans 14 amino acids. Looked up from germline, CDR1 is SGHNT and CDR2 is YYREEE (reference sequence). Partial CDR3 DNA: TGTGCCAGCAGCTTGGCCAGGGACATCGGTGAG. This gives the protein CASSLARDIGE. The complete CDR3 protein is CASSLARDIGEQFF.

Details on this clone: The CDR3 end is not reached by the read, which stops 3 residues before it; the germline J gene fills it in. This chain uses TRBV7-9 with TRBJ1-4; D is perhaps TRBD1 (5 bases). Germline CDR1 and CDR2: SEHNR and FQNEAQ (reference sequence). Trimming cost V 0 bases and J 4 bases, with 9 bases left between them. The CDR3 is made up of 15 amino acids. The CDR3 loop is CASSLATGHNEKLFF. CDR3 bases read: TGTGCCAGCAGCTTAGCCACAGGCCATAATGAAAAA.

CDR3 protein: CAISVDRDEQYF. The sequenced CDR3 bases are TGTGCCATCAGCGTGGACAGGGACGAG. The chain is built from TRBV10-3 and TRBJ2-7; 8 nucleotides match TRBD1. The read is 3 residues too short to cover the CDR3 end, so that end is filled in from the germline J gene. The ends lost 6 bases at V and 5 bases at J; junction bases unmatched: 3. From germline, CDR1 is ENHRY and CDR2 SYGVKD. This CDR3 has 12 amino acids.

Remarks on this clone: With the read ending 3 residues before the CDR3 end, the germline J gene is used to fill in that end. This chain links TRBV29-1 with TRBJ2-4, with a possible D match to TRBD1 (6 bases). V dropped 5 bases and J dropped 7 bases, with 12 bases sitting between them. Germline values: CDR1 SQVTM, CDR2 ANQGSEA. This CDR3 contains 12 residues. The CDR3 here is CSVLSGENIQYF. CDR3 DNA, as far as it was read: TGCAGCGTTCTTTCAGGGGAGAACATT. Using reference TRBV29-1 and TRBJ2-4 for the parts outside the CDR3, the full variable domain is SAVISQKPSRDICQRGTSLTIQCQVDSQVTMMFWYRQQPGQSLTLIATANQGSEATYESGFVIDKFPISRPNLTFSTLTVSNMSPEDSSIYLCSVLSGENIQYFGAGTRLSVL.

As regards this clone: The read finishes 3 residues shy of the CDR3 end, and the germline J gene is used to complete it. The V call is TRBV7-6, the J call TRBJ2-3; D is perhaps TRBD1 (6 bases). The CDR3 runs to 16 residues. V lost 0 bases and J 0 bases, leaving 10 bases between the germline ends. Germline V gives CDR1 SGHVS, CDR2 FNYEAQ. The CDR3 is CASSLAGTPSTDTQYF. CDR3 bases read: TGTGCCAGCAGCTTAGCCGGGACACCTAGCACAGATACG.

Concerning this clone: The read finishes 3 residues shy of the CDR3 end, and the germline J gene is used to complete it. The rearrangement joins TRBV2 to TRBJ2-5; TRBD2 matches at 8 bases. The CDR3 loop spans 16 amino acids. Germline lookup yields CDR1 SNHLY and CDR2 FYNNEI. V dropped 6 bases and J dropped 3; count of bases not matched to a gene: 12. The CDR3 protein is CASRLYGGAGEETQYF. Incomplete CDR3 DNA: TGTGCCAGCAGACTCTACGGGGGGGCGGGGGAAGAGACC.

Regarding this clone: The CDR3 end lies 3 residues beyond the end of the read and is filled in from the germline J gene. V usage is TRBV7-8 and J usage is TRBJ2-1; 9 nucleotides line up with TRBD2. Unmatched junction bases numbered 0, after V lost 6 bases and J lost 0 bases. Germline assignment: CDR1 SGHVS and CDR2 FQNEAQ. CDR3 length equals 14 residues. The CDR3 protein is CASSSGSSYNEQFF. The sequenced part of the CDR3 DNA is TGTGCCAGCAGTAGCGGGAGCTCCTACAATGAG.

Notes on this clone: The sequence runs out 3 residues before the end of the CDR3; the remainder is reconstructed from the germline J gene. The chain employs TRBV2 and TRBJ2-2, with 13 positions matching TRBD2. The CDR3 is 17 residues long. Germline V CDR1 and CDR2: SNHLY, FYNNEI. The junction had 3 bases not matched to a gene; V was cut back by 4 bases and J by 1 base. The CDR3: CASSARTSGGNTGELFF. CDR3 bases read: TGTGCCAGCAGTGCTAGGACTAGCGGGGGGAACACCGGGGAG.

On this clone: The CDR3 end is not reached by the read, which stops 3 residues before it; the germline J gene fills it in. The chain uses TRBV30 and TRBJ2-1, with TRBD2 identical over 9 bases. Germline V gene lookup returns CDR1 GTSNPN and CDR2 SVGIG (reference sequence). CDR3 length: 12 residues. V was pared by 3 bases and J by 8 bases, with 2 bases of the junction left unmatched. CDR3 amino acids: CAWRAGGYEQFF. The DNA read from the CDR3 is TGTGCCTGGAGGGCGGGAGGGTATGAG.

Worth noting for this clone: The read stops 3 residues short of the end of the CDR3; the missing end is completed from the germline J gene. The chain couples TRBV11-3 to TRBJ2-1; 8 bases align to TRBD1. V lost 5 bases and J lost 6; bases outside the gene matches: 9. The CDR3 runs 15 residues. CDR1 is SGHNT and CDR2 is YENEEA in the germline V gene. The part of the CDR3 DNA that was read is TGTGCCAGCAGCCGACAAGGACAGGGCGGCAATGAG. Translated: CASSRQGQGGNE. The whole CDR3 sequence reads CASSRQGQGGNEQFF.

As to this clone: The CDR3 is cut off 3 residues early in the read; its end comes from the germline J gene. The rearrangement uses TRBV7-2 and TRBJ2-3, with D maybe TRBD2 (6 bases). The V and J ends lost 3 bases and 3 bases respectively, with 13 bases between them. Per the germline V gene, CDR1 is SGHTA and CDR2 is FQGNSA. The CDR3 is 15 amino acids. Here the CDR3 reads CASSFSSVPTDTQYF. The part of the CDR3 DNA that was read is TGTGCCAGCAGCTTTTCTAGCGTCCCGACAGATACG.

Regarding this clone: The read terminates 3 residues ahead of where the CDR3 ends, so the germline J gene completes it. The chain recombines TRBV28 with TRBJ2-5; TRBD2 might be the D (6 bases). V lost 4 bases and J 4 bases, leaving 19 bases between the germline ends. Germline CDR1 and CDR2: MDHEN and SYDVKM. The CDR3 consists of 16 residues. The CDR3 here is CASSSTGVGSGETQYF. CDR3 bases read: TGTGCCAGCAGTTCGACGGGGGTAGGTAGCGGAGAGACC.

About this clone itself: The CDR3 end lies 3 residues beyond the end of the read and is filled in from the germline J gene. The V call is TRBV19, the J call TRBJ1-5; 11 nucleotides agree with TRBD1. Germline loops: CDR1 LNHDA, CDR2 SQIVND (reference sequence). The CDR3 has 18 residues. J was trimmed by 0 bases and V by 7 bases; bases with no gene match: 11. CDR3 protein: CASTRSRDRGYSNQPQHF. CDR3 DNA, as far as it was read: TGTGCCAGTACCAGGAGTCGGGACAGGGGGTATAGCAATCAGCCC.

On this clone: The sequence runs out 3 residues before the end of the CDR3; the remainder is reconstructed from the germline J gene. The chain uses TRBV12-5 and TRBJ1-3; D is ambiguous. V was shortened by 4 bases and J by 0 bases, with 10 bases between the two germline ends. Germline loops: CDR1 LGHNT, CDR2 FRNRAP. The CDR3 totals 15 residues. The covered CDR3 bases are TGTGCTAGTGGTTGGGCGGGAGTCTCTGGAAACACC. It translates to CASGWAGVSGNT. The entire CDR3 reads CASGWAGVSGNTIYF.

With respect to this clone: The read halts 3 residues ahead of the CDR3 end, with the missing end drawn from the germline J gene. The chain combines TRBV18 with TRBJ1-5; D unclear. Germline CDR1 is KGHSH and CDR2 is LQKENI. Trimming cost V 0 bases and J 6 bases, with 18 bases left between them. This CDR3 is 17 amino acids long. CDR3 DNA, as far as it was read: TGTGCCAGCTCACCACCGTCCGGTGGCGGCGGTCGTCAGCCC. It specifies CASSPPSGGGGRQP. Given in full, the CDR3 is CASSPPSGGGGRQPQHF.

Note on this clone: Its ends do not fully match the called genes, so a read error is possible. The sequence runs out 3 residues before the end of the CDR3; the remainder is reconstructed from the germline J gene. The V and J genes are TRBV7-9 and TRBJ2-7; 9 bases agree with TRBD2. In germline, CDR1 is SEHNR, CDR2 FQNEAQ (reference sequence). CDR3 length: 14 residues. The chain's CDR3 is CASSSSGTSNEQYF. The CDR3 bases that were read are TGTGCCAGCAGCTCTAGCGGGACCTCCAACGAG.

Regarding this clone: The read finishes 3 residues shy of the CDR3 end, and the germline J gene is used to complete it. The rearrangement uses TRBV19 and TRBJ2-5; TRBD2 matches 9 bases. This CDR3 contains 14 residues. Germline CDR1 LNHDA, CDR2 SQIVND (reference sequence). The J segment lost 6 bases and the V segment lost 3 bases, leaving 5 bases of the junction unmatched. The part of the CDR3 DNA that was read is TGTGCCAGTAGTATCTTAGCGGGGGAAAAGACC. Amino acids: CASSILAGEKT. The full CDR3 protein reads CASSILAGEKTQYF.

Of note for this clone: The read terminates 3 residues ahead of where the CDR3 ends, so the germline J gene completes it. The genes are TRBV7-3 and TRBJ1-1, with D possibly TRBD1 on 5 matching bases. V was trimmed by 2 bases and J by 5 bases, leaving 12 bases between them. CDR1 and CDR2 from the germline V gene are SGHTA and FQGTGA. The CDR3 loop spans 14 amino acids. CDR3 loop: CASSLDSDSTEAFF. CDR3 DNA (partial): TGTGCCAGCAGCTTAGACAGCGATAGTACTGAA.

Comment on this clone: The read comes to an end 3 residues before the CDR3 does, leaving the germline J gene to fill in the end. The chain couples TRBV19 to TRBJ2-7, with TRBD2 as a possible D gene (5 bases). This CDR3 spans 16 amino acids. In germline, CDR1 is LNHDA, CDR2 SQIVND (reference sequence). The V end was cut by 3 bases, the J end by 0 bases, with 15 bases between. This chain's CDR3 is CASSIRGQRLSYEQYF. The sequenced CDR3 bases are TGTGCCAGTAGTATTCGGGGTCAAAGACTCTCCTACGAG. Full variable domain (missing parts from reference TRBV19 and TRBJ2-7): DGGITQSPKYLFRKEGQNVTLSCEQNLNHDAMYWYRQDPGQGLRLIYYSQIVNDFQKGDIAEGYSVSREKKESFPLTVTSAQKNPTAFYLCASSIRGQRLSYEQYFGPGTRLTVT.

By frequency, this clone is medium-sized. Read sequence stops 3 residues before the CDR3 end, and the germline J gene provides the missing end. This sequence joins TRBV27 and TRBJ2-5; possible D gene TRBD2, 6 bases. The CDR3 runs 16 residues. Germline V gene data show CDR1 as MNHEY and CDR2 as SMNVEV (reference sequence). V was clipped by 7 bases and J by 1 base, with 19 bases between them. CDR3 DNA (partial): TGTGCCAGCAAACAAATGGGGCTAGCGTTCCAAGAGACC. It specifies CASKQMGLAFQET. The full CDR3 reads CASKQMGLAFQETQYF.

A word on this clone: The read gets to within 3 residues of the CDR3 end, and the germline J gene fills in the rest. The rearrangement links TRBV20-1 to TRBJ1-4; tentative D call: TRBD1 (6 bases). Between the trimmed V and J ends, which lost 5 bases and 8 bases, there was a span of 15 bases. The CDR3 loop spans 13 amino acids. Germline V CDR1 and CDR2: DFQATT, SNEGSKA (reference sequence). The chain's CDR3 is CSALRGLGEKLFF. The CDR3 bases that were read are TGCAGTGCTCTCAGGGGTTTAGGGGAAAAA.

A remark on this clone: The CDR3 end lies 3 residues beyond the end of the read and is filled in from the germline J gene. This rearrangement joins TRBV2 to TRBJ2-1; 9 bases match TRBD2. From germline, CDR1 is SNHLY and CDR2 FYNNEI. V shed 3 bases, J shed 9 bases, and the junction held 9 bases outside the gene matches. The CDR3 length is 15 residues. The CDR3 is CASSELSSGTGEQFF. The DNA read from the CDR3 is TGTGCCAGCAGTGAGTTGTCTAGCGGGACGGGTGAG.

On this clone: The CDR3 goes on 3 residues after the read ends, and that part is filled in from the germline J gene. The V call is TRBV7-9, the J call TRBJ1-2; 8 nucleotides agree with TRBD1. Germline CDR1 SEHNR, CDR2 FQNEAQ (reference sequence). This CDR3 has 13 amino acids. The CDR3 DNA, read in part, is TGTGCCAGCAGCTTGGACAGGGCGCAGGGC. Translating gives CASSLDRAQG. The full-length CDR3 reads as CASSLDRAQGYTF.

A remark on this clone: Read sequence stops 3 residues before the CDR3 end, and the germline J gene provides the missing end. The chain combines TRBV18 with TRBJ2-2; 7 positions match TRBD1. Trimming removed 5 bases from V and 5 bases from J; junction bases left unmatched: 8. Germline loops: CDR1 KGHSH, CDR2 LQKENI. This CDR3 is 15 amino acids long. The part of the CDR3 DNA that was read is TGTGCCAGCTCAACCTACAGGGGTGAGACCGGGGAG. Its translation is CASSTYRGETGE. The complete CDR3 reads CASSTYRGETGELFF.

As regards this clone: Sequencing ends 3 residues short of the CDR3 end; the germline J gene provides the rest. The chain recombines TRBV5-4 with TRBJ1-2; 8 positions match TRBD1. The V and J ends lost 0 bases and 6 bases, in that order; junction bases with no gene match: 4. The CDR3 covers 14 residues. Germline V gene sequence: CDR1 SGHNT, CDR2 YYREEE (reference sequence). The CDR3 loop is CASSLEDRDHGYTF. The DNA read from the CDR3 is TGTGCCAGCAGCTTGGAGGACAGGGACCATGGC.

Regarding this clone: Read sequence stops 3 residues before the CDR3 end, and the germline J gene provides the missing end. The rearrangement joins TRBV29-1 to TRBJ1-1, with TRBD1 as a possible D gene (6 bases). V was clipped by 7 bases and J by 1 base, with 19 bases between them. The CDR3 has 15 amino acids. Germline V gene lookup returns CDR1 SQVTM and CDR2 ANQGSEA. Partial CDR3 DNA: TGCAGCGCCACCAGAGGGGACATCAGGAACACTGAA. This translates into CSATRGDIRNTE. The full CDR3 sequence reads CSATRGDIRNTEAFF.